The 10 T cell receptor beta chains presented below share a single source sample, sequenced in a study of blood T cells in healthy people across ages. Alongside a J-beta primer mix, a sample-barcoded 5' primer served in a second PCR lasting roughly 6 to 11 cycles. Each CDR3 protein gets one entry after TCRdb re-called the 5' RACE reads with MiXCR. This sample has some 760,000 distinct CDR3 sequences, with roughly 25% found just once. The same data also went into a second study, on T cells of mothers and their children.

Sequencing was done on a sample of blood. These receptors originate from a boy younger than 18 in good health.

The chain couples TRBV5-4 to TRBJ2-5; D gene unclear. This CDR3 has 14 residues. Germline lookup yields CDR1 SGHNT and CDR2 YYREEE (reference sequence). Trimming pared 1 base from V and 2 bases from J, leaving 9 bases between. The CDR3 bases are TGTGCCAGCAGCTTGATGGGCAGTCAAGAGACCCAGTACTTC. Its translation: CASSLMGSQETQYF.

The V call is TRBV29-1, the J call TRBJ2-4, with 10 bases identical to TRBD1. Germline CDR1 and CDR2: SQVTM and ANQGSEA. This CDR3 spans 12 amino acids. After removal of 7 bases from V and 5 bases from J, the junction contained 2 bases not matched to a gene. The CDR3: CSAGTGENIQYF. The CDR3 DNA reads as TGCAGCGCCGGGACAGGGGAAAACATTCAGTACTTC.

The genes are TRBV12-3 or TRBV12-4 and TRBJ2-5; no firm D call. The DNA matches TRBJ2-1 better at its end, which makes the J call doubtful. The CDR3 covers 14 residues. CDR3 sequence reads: CASSLSVGRTEQFF. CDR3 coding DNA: TGTGCCAGCAGTTTGTCGGTCGGCAGAACGGAGCAGTTCTTC.

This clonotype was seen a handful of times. DNA for the CDR3: TGTGCCACCAGTGATATACAGGGTGAGACCTACAATGAGCAGTTCTTC. This translates into CATSDIQGETYNEQFF. This chain joins TRBV24-1 and TRBJ2-1; D may be TRBD1 (6 bases). The CDR3 length is 16 residues. Germline CDR1 is KGHDR and CDR2 is SFDVKD. The V end was cut by 3 bases, the J end by 2 bases, with 13 bases between.

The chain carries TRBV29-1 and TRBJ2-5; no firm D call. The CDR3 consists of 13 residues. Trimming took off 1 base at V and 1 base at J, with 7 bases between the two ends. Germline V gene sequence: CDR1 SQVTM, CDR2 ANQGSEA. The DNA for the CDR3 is TGCAGCGTTGAAGGAGTCCTCCAAGAGACCCAGTACTTC. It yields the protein CSVEGVLQETQYF.

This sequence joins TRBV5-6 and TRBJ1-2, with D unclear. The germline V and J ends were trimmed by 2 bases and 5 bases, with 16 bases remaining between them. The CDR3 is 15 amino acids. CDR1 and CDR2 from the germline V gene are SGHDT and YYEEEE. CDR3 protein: CASSFSQRLLYGYTF. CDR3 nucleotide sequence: TGTGCCAGCAGCTTCTCCCAGAGGCTACTATATGGCTACACCTTC.

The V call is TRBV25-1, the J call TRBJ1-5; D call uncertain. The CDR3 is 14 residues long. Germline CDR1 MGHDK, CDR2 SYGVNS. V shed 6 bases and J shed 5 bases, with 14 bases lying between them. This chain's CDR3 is CASRGKPDDQPQHF. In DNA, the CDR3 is TGTGCCAGCAGAGGGAAACCGGACGATCAGCCCCAGCATTTT.

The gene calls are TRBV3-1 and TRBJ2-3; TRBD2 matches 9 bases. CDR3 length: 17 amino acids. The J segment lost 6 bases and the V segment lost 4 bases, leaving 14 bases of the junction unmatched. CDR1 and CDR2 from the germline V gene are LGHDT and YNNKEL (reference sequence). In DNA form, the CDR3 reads TGTGCCAGCAGCCGTTACCCGGCTAGCGGGGCCTTGGATACGCAGTATTTT. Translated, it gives CASSRYPASGALDTQYF.

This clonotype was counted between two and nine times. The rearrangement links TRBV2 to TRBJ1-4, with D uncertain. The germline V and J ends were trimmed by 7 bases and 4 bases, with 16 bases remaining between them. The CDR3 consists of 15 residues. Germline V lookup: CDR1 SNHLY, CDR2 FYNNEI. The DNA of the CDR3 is TGTGCCAGCACTCCCGGGGAACAGCTTAATGAAAAACTGTTTTTT. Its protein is CASTPGEQLNEKLFF.

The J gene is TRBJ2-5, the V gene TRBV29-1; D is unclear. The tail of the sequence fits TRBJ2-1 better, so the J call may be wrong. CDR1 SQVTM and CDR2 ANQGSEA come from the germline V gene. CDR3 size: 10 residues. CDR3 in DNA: TGCAGCGTTGAAAGGCAGGACCAGTTCTTC. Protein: CSVERQDQFF.